This entry lists 23 T cell receptor beta chains sequenced from one sample in a study of blood T cell repertoires in COVID-19. The assay was immunoSEQ multiplex PCR, and TCRdb's table has in-frame clones only and misses some. The sample has roughly 17,000 clones, 90% to 95% seen once; the top ten hold 4.5% to 7%. The sequenced sample was peripheral blood. The receptors stem from a human donor in a cohort sampled during active COVID-19.

The genes are TRBV11-2 and TRBJ1-4, with 7 bases matching TRBD1. The ends lost 6 bases at V and 5 bases at J; junction bases unmatched: 18. CDR1 and CDR2 (germline): SGHAT, FQNNGV. This CDR3 is built from 18 residues. The CDR3 DNA is TGTGCCAGCAGTCCCCTGCCGGGACAGATGGGGAAAAATGAAAAACTGTTTTTT. Translated: CASSPLPGQMGKNEKLFF.

V is TRBV6-5 and J is TRBJ1-3, with D tentatively TRBD1 (5 bases). This CDR3 comprises 16 residues. V shed 2 bases and J shed 0 bases, with 11 bases lying between them. The germline V gene encodes CDR1 MNHEY and CDR2 SVGAGI. DNA for the CDR3: TGTGCCAGCAGTTACGACAGCGATCTCTCTGGAAACACCATATATTTT. This gives the protein CASSYDSDLSGNTIYF.

The rearrangement joins TRBV29-1 to TRBJ2-1; D remains unclear. The CDR3 has 12 residues. The V end lost 1 base, the J end lost 7 bases, and 8 bases lay between the germline ends. Germline CDR1 is SQVTM and CDR2 is ANQGSEA. The CDR3, as DNA: TGCAGCGTTGAAGTGTACGGGAATGAGCAGTTCTTC. It specifies CSVEVYGNEQFF.

V is TRBV24-1 and J is TRBJ2-3; 8 bases fit TRBD2. Germline V gene data show CDR1 as KGHDR and CDR2 as SFDVKD. The J segment lost 3 bases and the V segment lost 0 bases, leaving 13 bases of the junction unmatched. This CDR3 comprises 19 residues. In nucleotides, the CDR3 is TGTGCCACCAGTGATTTGAGCGGGAGCGGGAGTATGGGTACAGATACGCAGTATTTT. This codes for CATSDLSGSGSMGTDTQYF.

This rearrangement joins TRBV5-6 to TRBJ2-7; the match to TRBD1 covers 8 bases. CDR1 is SGHDT and CDR2 is YYEEEE in the germline V gene. This CDR3 has 13 amino acids. V was clipped by 2 bases and J by 4 bases; unmatched bases: 2. CDR3: CASSFGTGYEQYF. CDR3 in DNA: TGTGCCAGCAGCTTCGGGACAGGTTACGAGCAGTACTTC.

This clone appeared a single time. This chain connects TRBV4-3 to TRBJ1-2; 9 bases line up with TRBD1. Germline-derived CDR1 and CDR2 are LGHNA and YSLEER. Trimming cost V 2 bases and J 8 bases; bases outside gene matches: 9. The CDR3 covers 15 residues. CDR3 loop: CASSQSTGGAGGYTF. CDR3 DNA sequence: TGCGCCAGCAGCCAATCCACAGGGGGCGCGGGGGGCTACACCTTC.

The chain couples TRBV11-2 to TRBJ2-7; the D gene is possibly TRBD2 (5 bases). The CDR3 is made up of 14 amino acids. CDR1 is SGHAT and CDR2 is FQNNGV in the germline V gene. Trimming shortened V by 5 bases and J by 0 bases, and 11 bases separated the two germline ends. This chain's CDR3 is CASSPIGSSYEQYF. CDR3 DNA sequence: TGTGCCAGCAGCCCCATTGGGAGCTCCTACGAGCAGTACTTC. Drawing the rest from reference TRBV11-2 and TRBJ2-7, the complete variable domain is EAGVAQSPRYKIIEKRQSVAFWCNPISGHATLYWYQQILGQGPKLLIQFQNNGVVDDSQLPKDRFSAERLKGVDSTLKIQPAKLEDSAVYLCASSPIGSSYEQYFGPGTRLTVT.

The chain recombines TRBV11-2 with TRBJ2-7; 11 bases align to TRBD1. After removal of 2 bases from V and 0 bases from J, the junction contained 3 bases not matched to a gene. The germline gives CDR1 SGHAT, CDR2 FQNNGV. This CDR3 region has 16 residues. CDR3 nucleotides: TGTGCCAGCAGCTTAAGGACAGGGGGCCTCTCCTACGAGCAGTACTTC. As protein: CASSLRTGGLSYEQYF.

This chain links TRBV5-1 with TRBJ2-3, with 8 bases lining up with TRBD2. Germline loops: CDR1 SGHRS, CDR2 YFSETQ. V dropped 7 bases and J dropped 6; count of bases not matched to a gene: 13. The length of the CDR3 is 15 residues. The CDR3 nucleotides are TGCGCCAGCTCCCCGGACGGGAGGGCGGTGGATACGCAGTATTTT. Translating gives CASSPDGRAVDTQYF.

This clone appeared once. This chain joins TRBV12-3 or TRBV12-4 and TRBJ2-7; perhaps TRBD1 as D (5 bases). The CDR3 loop spans 12 amino acids. The V end was cut by 3 bases, the J end by 4 bases, with 7 bases between. The CDR3 coding sequence is TGTGCCAGCAGTTTTGGGGCATACGAGCAGTACTTC. As protein: CASSFGAYEQYF.

The gene calls are TRBV6-6 and TRBJ2-7, with TRBD2 as a possible D gene (6 bases). The germline V and J ends were trimmed by 2 bases and 4 bases, with 12 bases remaining between them. CDR1 is MNHNY, CDR2 SVGAGI, per germline (reference sequence). CDR3 length: 14 residues. CDR3 DNA: TGTGCCAGCAGTTACGTGCGGGATGATTACGAGCAGTACTTC. Its protein is CASSYVRDDYEQYF.

The chain uses TRBV2 and TRBJ2-1, with D perhaps TRBD2 (5 bases). The CDR3 has 15 residues. Germline V CDR1 and CDR2: SNHLY, FYNNEI. Between the trimmed V and J ends, which lost 6 bases and 8 bases, there was a span of 20 bases. The chain's CDR3 is CASRTGISGWYEQFF. CDR3 nucleotide sequence: TGTGCCAGCAGGACCGGGATAAGCGGCTGGTATGAGCAGTTCTTC.

The gene calls are TRBV5-5 and TRBJ1-4; 7 bases line up with TRBD1. The germline V gene has CDR1 SGHKS and CDR2 YYEKEE (reference sequence). Trimming took 0 bases from V and 6 from J; bases not matched to a gene: 11. CDR3 length equals 17 residues. This chain's CDR3 is CASSLEVLTGTYEKLFF. CDR3 DNA: TGTGCCAGCAGCTTGGAGGTTCTGACAGGGACTTATGAAAAACTGTTTTTT. Combining the CDR3 with reference TRBV5-5 and TRBJ1-4 gives the whole variable domain DAGVTQSPTHLIKTRGQQVTLRCSPISGHKSVSWYQQVLGQGPQFIFQYYEKEERGRGNFPDRFSARQFPNYSSELNVNALLLGDSALYLCASSLEVLTGTYEKLFFGSGTQLSVL.

This clone was seen only once. CDR3: CASSTQPRDTPNRAPNTEAFF. The CDR3 region has the DNA TGTGCCAGCAGCACCCAACCCCGGGACACACCGAACCGGGCCCCGAACACTGAAGCTTTCTTT. V and J are TRBV7-9 and TRBJ1-1, with D tentatively TRBD1 (6 bases). Per the germline V gene, CDR1 is SEHNR and CDR2 is FQNEAQ (reference sequence). V was cut by 5 bases and J by 1 base, with 32 bases left in between. The CDR3 is made up of 21 amino acids.

The chain carries TRBV3-1 (or the pseudogene TRBV3-2) and TRBJ2-2; TRBD2 agrees at 10 bases. The CDR3 length is 16 residues. Unmatched junction bases numbered 2, after V lost 1 base and J lost 3 bases. The germline gives CDR1 LGHDT, CDR2 YNNKEL (reference sequence). The CDR3 here is CASSQVSGGYTGELFF. The DNA of the CDR3 is TGTGCCAGCAGCCAAGTTAGCGGGGGGTACACCGGGGAGCTGTTTTTT.

This rearrangement joins TRBV2 to TRBJ2-1; D might be TRBD1 (5 bases). V gave up 2 bases and J gave up 9 bases, with 17 bases separating them. CDR1 and CDR2 (germline): SNHLY, FYNNEI. The CDR3 loop spans 15 amino acids. The CDR3 loop is CASSERRTRAFEQFF. In DNA, the CDR3 is TGTGCCAGCAGTGAACGAAGGACACGGGCTTTTGAGCAGTTCTTC.

The chain carries TRBV7-9 and TRBJ2-1, with 10 positions matching TRBD2. Germline V gene lookup returns CDR1 SEHNR and CDR2 FQNEAQ (reference sequence). This CDR3 contains 15 residues. V lost 1 base and J lost 6; bases outside the gene matches: 3. The CDR3, as DNA: TGTGCCAGCAGCTTAGTGAGCGGGGGGGCCAATGAGCAGTTCTTC. It is translated as CASSLVSGGANEQFF. The whole variable domain, filled in from reference TRBV7-9 and TRBJ2-1, reads DTGVSQNPRHKITKRGQNVTFRCDPISEHNRLYWYRQTLGQGPEFLTYFQNEAQLEKSRLLSDRFSAERPKGSFSTLEIQRTEQGDSAMYLCASSLVSGGANEQFFGPGTRLTVL.

This chain uses TRBV4-3 with TRBJ2-5, with TRBD2 as a possible D gene (6 bases). Germline assignment: CDR1 LGHNA and CDR2 YSLEER. Trimming cost V 0 bases and J 4 bases, with 15 bases left between them. CDR3 length: 16 amino acids. The CDR3 DNA reads as TGCGCCAGCAGCCAAGATAGGCTAGCGTCGTTAGAGACCCAGTACTTC. Translation gives CASSQDRLASLETQYF.

The chain is built from TRBV5-4 and TRBJ1-1; D is undetermined. Per the germline V gene, CDR1 is SGHNT and CDR2 is YYREEE (reference sequence). Trimming took 2 bases from V and 1 from J, leaving 12 bases between them. The CDR3 is 15 residues long. CDR3 sequence reads: CASSFLQGRNTEAFF. The CDR3 coding sequence is TGTGCCAGCAGCTTTCTCCAAGGGAGGAACACTGAAGCTTTCTTT.

This clone occurred a few times. The V gene is TRBV28, the J gene TRBJ1-2; maybe TRBD1 (5 bases). Deletions cut 6 bases from V and 8 bases from J, with 10 bases between. This CDR3 contains 11 residues. Germline CDR1 MDHEN, CDR2 SYDVKM. The DNA for the CDR3 is TGTGCCAGCAGCGCCCCAGGGGGCTACACCTTC. Its translation is CASSAPGGYTF.

The V gene is TRBV12-3 or TRBV12-4, the J gene TRBJ1-5; 8 bases agree with TRBD1. There are 12 residues in the CDR3. V lost 10 bases and J lost 5; bases outside the gene matches: 4. The CDR3 DNA reads as TGTGCCACCCAGACAGGGGATCAGCCCCAGCATTTT. This translates into CATQTGDQPQHF.

For the CDR3, the DNA is TGTGCCAGCAGTTACTCCTACGGTCCAACTAATGAAAAACTGTTTTTT. Encoded protein: CASSYSYGPTNEKLFF. The chain uses TRBV6-2 or TRBV6-3 and TRBJ1-4; D unresolved. The V gene's germline CDR1 is MNHEY and CDR2 SVGEGT. The CDR3 consists of 16 residues. Trimming took 0 bases from V and 0 from J, leaving 8 bases between them.

The CDR3 loop reads CASSYLTQGHEQFF. CDR3 DNA sequence: TGTGCCAGCAGTTACCTGACTCAGGGGCATGAGCAGTTCTTC. The chain links TRBV6-2 or TRBV6-3 to TRBJ2-1; D is possibly TRBD1 (6 bases). This CDR3 is built from 14 residues. CDR1 and CDR2 (germline): MNHEY, SVGEGT. V gave up 2 bases and J gave up 8 bases, with 13 bases separating them.